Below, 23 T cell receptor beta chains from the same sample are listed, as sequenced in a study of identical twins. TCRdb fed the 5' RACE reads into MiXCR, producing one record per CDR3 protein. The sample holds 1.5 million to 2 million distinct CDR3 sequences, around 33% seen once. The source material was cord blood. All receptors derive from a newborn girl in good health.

The CDR3 region is CASSLRLRFSTDTQYF. Written as DNA, the CDR3 is TGTGCCAGCAGTTTAAGGTTAAGGTTCAGCACAGATACGCAGTATTTT. The genes are TRBV27 and TRBJ2-3; D is unresolved. The CDR3 runs 16 residues. Germline V gene sequence: CDR1 MNHEY, CDR2 SMNVEV (reference sequence). Trimming removed 2 bases at V and 0 bases at J, with 12 bases between.

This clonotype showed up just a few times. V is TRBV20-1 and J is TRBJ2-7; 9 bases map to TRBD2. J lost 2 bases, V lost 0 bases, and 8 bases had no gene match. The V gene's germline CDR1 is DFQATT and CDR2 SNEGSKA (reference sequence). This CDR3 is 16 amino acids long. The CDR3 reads CSARDRATSGPYEQYF. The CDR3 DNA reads TGCAGTGCTAGAGATCGGGCGACTAGCGGTCCCTACGAGCAGTACTTC.

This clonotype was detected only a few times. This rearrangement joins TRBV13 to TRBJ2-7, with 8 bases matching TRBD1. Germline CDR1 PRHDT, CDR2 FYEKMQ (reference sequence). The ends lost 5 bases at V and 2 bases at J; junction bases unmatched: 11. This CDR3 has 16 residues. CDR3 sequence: CASSLQSGTGAYEQYF. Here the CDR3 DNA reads TGTGCCAGCAGCCTTCAGTCCGGGACAGGTGCCTACGAGCAGTACTTC.

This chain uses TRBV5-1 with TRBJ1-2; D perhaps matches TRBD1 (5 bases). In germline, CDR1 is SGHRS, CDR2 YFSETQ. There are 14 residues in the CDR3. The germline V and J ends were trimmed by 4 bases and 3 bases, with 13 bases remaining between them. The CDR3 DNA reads TGCGCCAGCAGCCCAGACAGTGCAGACTATGGCTACACCTTC. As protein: CASSPDSADYGYTF.

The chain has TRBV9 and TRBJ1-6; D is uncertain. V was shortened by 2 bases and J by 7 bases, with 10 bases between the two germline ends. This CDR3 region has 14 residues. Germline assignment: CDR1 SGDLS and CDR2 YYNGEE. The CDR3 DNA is TGTGCCAGCAGCGTTATACCGGAAAATTCACCCCTCCACTTT. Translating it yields CASSVIPENSPLHF.

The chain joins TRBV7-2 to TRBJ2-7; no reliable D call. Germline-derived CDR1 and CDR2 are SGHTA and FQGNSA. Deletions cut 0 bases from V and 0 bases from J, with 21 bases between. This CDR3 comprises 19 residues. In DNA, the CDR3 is TGTGCCAGCAGCTTAGCGCTCCGATCTTCTAGGAAAAGCTCCTACGAGCAGTACTTC. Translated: CASSLALRSSRKSSYEQYF.

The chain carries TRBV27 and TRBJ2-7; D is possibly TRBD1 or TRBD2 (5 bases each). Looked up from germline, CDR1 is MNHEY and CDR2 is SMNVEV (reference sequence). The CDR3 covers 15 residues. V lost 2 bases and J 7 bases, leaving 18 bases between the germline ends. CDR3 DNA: TGTGCCAGCAGTTTAATTGGGGGACCTAACAATGAGCAGTACTTC. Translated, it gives CASSLIGGPNNEQYF.

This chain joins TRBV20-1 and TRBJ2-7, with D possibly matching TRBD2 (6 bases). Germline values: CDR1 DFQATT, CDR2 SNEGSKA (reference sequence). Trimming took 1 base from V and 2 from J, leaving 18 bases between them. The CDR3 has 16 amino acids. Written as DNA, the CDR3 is TGCAGTGCTAGAGGATGGGGGGAGACGCCAACCTACGAGCAGTACTTC. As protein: CSARGWGETPTYEQYF.

DNA of the CDR3: TGCAGCGCCCGACAGGGGTCTGGCTATGGCTACACCTTC. Amino acids: CSARQGSGYGYTF. The chain uses TRBV29-1 and TRBJ1-2; 8 bases agree with TRBD1. V lost 7 bases to trimming and J lost 4 bases; unmatched junction nucleotides: 8. The CDR3 covers 13 residues. Looked up from germline, CDR1 is SQVTM and CDR2 is ANQGSEA.

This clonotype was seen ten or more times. The CDR3 coding sequence is TGTGCCAGCACTCGCGGGGGGCCTAATGAGCAGTTCTTC. Protein sequence: CASTRGGPNEQFF. The chain is built from TRBV12-3 or TRBV12-4 and TRBJ2-1, with TRBD2 matching 8 bases. This CDR3 is 13 amino acids long. V trimming: 7 bases; J trimming: 7 bases; junction bases outside the gene matches: 6.

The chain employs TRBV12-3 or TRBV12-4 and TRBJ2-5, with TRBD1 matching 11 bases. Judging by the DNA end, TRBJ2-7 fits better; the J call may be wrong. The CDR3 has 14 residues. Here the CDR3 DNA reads TGTGCCAGCAGTCTGGACAGGGGGCTCGGCGAGCAGTACTTC. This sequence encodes CASSLDRGLGEQYF.

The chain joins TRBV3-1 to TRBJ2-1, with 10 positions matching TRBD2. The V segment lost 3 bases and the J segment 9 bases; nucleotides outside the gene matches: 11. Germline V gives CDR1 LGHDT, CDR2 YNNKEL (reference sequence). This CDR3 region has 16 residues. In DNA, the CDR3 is TGTGCCAGCAGCCAGATACTGGGACTAGCGTTGAGTGAGCAGTTCTTC. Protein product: CASSQILGLALSEQFF.

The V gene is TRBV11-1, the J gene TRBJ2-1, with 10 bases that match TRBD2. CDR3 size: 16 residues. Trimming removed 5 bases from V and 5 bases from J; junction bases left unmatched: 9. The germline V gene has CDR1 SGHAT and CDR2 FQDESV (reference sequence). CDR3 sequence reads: CASSPASGRPNNEQFF. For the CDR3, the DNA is TGTGCCAGCAGCCCAGCTAGCGGGAGACCCAACAATGAGCAGTTCTTC.

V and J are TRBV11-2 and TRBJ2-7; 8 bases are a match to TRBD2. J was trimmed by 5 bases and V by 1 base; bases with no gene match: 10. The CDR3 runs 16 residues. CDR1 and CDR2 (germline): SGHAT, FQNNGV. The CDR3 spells CASSLAPGGFAHEQYF. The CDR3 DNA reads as TGTGCCAGCAGCTTAGCCCCGGGGGGGTTTGCCCACGAGCAGTACTTC.

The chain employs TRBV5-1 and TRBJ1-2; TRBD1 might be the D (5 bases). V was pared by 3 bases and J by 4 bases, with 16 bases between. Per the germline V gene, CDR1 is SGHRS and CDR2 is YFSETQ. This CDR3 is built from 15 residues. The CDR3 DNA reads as TGCGCCAGCAGCTCACGCCCAGAGGGGCCCTATGGCTACACCTTC. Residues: CASSSRPEGPYGYTF.

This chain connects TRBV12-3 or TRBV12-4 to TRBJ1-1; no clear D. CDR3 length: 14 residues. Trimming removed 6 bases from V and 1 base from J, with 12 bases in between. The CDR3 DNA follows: TGTGCCAGCAGCTCAGCGACCCCGAACACTGAAGCTTTCTTT. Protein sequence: CASSSATPNTEAFF.

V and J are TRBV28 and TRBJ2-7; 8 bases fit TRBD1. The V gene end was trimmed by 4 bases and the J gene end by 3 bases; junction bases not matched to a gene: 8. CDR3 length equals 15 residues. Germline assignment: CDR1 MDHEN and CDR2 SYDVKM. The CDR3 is CASSSLRGHFYEQYF. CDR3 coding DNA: TGTGCCAGCAGTTCCCTCAGGGGGCATTTCTACGAGCAGTACTTC.

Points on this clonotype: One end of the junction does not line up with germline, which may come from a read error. The CDR3 DNA sequence: TGTGTCAGCAGCTTAGCAGCTAACGAGCAGTACTTC. Protein: CVSSLAANEQYF. V gene TRBV7-2 combines with J gene TRBJ2-1; no definite D call. The J call may be mistaken, given a closer DNA end match to TRBJ2-7. The CDR3 spans 12 residues. Germline V gives CDR1 SGHTA, CDR2 FQGNSA.

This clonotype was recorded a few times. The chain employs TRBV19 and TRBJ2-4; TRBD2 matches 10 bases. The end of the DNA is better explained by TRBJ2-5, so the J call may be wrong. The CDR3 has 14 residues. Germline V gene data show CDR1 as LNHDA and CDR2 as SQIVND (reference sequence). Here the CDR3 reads CASSRGLAKETQYF. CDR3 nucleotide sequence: TGTGCCAGTAGTAGGGGACTAGCGAAGGAGACCCAGTACTTC.

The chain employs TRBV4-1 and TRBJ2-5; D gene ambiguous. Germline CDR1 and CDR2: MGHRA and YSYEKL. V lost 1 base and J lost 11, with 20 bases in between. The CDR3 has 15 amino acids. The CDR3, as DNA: TGCGCCAGCAGCCAAGGCATAGGGATAGACAATGAGCAGTACTTC. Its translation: CASSQGIGIDNEQYF.

The CDR3 protein is CSARDVFRGYEQYF. Here the CDR3 DNA reads TGCAGTGCTAGAGACGTGTTTCGGGGTTACGAGCAGTACTTC. The V and J genes are TRBV20-1 and TRBJ2-7; weak D call: TRBD2 (5 bases). The CDR3 covers 14 residues. Trimming removed 0 bases from V and 4 bases from J, with 13 bases in between. Germline V CDR1 and CDR2: DFQATT, SNEGSKA (reference sequence).

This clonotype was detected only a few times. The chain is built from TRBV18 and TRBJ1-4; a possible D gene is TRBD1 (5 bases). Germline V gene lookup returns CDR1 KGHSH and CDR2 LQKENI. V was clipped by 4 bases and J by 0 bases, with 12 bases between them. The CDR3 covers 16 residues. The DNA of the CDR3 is TGTGCCAGCTCACTTTCGGGACTTGCAACTAATGAAAAACTGTTTTTT. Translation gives CASSLSGLATNEKLFF.

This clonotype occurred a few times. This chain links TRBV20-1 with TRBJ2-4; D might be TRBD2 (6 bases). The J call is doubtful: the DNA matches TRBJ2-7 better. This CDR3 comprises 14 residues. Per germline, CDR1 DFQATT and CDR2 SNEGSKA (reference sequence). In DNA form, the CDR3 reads TGCAGTCCCCTCCCCGGGACTCTCTCCTACGAGCAGTACTTC. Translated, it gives CSPLPGTLSYEQYF.